Presented here are 2 T cell receptor beta chains from one specimen sequenced in a study of CD8 T cells in ankylosing spondylitis. A single record per CDR3 protein comes from TCRdb applying MiXCR to the 5' RACE reads. Of around 300,000 distinct CDR3 sequences in the sample, about a fifth were seen once. Sample: blood, either unsorted or a sorted T cell fraction (not recorded which). These receptors were collected from a female donor with ankylosing spondylitis or in good health (not recorded which).

This clonotype was seen a handful of times. The chain joins TRBV6-5 to TRBJ1-2, with no clear D. Germline CDR1 and CDR2: MNHEY and SVGAGI. CDR3 size: 13 residues. V lost 3 bases and J lost 10, with 15 bases in between. In DNA form, the CDR3 reads TGTGCCAGCAGTTATCGGGCGGGCTACGACTACACCTTC. The encoded protein is CASSYRAGYDYTF.

This sequence joins TRBV19 and TRBJ2-1; TRBD2 matches 7 bases. V lost 1 base and J lost 6; bases outside the gene matches: 3. Germline loops: CDR1 LNHDA, CDR2 SQIVND (reference sequence). The CDR3 has 14 residues. Written as DNA, the CDR3 is TGTGCCAGTAGTATAGCGCGGGGGAGCAATGAGCAGTTCTTC. This sequence encodes CASSIARGSNEQFF.